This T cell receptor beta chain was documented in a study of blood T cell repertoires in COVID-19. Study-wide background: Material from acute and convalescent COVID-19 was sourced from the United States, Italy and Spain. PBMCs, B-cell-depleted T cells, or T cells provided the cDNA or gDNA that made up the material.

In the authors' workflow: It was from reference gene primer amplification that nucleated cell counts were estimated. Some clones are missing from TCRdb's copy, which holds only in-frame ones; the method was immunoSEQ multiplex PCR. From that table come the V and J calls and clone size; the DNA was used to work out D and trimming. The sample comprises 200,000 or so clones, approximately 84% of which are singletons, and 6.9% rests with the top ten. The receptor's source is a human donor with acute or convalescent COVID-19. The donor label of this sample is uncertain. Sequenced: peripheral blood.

The CDR3 DNA reads as TGTGCCAGCAGTTCCGTGACAGCGGGAGACGGGGAGCAGTACTTC. Protein sequence: CASSSVTAGDGEQYF. The V gene is TRBV6-5, the J gene TRBJ2-7; TRBD2 matches at 8 bases. The germline V gene has CDR1 MNHEY and CDR2 SVGAGI. J gave up 7 bases and V 4 bases, and 12 bases lay outside the gene matches. CDR3 length: 15 residues.